These T cell receptor beta chains were read from a single sample in a study of technical replicates of blood from a handful of donors. Clones were sequenced by immunoSEQ multiplex PCR, and TCRdb holds only the in-frame ones, with some missing. This sample has approximately 85,000 clones, with nearly 95% found just once. The specimen sequenced was T cells isolated from PBMCs. The source is a human donor in good health. The conserved cysteine and the conserved F or W are not part of the CDR3 here. The listing skips clone size in some rows; elsewhere it reads once, few, many or a size class.

size: .
J: TRBJ1-4
V: TRBV2
CDR3: ASTSGQSNEKLF

size: .
J: TRBJ1-6
V: TRBV6-5
CDR3: ASSYSGSYNSPLH

size: .
J: TRBJ2-1
V: TRBV10-2
CDR3: ASRGTSGDYEQF

size: .
J: TRBJ1-5
V: TRBV28
CDR3: ASSPIQGETLNNQPQH

size: .
J: TRBJ1-6
V: TRBV19
CDR3: ASSIDQNIGQLH

size: once
J: TRBJ1-2
V: TRBV19
CDR3: ASSIGATQGIYGYT

size: .
J: TRBJ2-5
V: TRBV5-6
CDR3: ASSIAYTGDILQTQY

size: .
J: TRBJ2-7
V: TRBV6-5
CDR3: ASSSMTYEQY

size: .
J: TRBJ2-5
V: TRBV7-6
CDR3: ASSQGRLAGAQETQY

size: .
J: TRBJ2-2
V: TRBV7-6
CDR3: ASSLARLVDVNTGELF

size: once
J: TRBJ2-1
V: TRBV19
CDR3: ASVPATGNKGYNEQF

size: .
J: TRBJ2-7
V: TRBV5-1
CDR3: ASSASAGGRAYEQY

size: .
J: TRBJ2-5
V: TRBV5-1
CDR3: ASSFGTGVQETQY

size: .
J: TRBJ1-1
V: TRBV2
CDR3: AIRRWGGPAEAF

size: few
J: TRBJ2-5
V: TRBV28
CDR3: ASSFPGTASKETQY

size: .
J: TRBJ2-7
V: TRBV6-6
CDR3: ASSAGTSGIQLY

size: .
J: TRBJ1-1
V: TRBV7-9
CDR3: ASSFGRGATEAF

size: .
J: TRBJ2-7
V: TRBV4-2
CDR3: ASSPLAGKSYEQY

size: once
J: TRBJ1-6
V: TRBV7-2
CDR3: ASSLSESSYNSPLH

size: .
J: TRBJ2-7
V: TRBV27
CDR3: ASSFREGYEQY

size: .
J: TRBJ1-1
V: TRBV6-1
CDR3: ASRVEVNTEAF

size: .
J: TRBJ2-4
V: TRBV4-1
CDR3: ASSGQLAPRKNIQY

size: .
J: TRBJ2-7
V: TRBV6-1
CDR3: ASSDPRADNFGPYEQY

size: .
J: TRBJ2-5
V: TRBV9
CDR3: ASSLYSGGHQETQY

size: .
J: TRBJ2-6
V: TRBV14
CDR3: ASSLRTVNVLT

size: .
J: TRBJ2-1
V: TRBV10-3
CDR3: AISPDLQGAAYNEQF

size: .
J: TRBJ2-5
V: TRBV7-8
CDR3: ASSLRFRERETQY

size: .
J: TRBJ2-5
V: TRBV25-1
CDR3: ASSTRGQGAEETQY

size: few
J: TRBJ1-4
V: TRBV19
CDR3: ASSRDRGNEKLF

size: few
J: TRBJ1-1
V: TRBV9
CDR3: ASSLQGGNTEAF

size: .
J: TRBJ2-1
V: TRBV29-1
CDR3: SVDRDNEQF

size: .
J: TRBJ2-5
V: TRBV18
CDR3: ASSWGQVYQETQY

size: .
J: TRBJ2-7
V: TRBV7-2
CDR3: ASSRTGGVYEQY

size: .
J: TRBJ1-2
V: TRBV20-1
CDR3: SARDEYGYT

size: .
J: TRBJ2-6
V: TRBV2
CDR3: AGGSTGTGANVLT

size: .
J: TRBJ1-2
V: TRBV7-6
CDR3: ASSVGAGSNYGYT

size: .
J: TRBJ2-1
V: TRBV27
CDR3: ASSLQDHYNEQF

size: .
J: TRBJ1-1
V: TRBV10-1
CDR3: ASSESGLTEAF

size: .
J: TRBJ2-3
V: TRBV30
CDR3: AWSFRGIRTDTQY

size: .
J: TRBJ2-3
V: TRBV9
CDR3: ASSDKYLAGESDTQY

size: .
J: TRBJ2-7
V: TRBV4-2
CDR3: ASSQDGTSEIREQY

size: .
J: TRBJ2-5
V: TRBV9
CDR3: ASSLLLAGGIETQY

size: .
J: TRBJ1-1
V: TRBV27
CDR3: ASRPHQGAWGAF

size: once
J: TRBJ1-4
V: TRBV6-5
CDR3: ASSTQGLSEKLF

size: .
J: TRBJ1-3
V: TRBV5-1
CDR3: ASSLRGTGTVSGNTIY